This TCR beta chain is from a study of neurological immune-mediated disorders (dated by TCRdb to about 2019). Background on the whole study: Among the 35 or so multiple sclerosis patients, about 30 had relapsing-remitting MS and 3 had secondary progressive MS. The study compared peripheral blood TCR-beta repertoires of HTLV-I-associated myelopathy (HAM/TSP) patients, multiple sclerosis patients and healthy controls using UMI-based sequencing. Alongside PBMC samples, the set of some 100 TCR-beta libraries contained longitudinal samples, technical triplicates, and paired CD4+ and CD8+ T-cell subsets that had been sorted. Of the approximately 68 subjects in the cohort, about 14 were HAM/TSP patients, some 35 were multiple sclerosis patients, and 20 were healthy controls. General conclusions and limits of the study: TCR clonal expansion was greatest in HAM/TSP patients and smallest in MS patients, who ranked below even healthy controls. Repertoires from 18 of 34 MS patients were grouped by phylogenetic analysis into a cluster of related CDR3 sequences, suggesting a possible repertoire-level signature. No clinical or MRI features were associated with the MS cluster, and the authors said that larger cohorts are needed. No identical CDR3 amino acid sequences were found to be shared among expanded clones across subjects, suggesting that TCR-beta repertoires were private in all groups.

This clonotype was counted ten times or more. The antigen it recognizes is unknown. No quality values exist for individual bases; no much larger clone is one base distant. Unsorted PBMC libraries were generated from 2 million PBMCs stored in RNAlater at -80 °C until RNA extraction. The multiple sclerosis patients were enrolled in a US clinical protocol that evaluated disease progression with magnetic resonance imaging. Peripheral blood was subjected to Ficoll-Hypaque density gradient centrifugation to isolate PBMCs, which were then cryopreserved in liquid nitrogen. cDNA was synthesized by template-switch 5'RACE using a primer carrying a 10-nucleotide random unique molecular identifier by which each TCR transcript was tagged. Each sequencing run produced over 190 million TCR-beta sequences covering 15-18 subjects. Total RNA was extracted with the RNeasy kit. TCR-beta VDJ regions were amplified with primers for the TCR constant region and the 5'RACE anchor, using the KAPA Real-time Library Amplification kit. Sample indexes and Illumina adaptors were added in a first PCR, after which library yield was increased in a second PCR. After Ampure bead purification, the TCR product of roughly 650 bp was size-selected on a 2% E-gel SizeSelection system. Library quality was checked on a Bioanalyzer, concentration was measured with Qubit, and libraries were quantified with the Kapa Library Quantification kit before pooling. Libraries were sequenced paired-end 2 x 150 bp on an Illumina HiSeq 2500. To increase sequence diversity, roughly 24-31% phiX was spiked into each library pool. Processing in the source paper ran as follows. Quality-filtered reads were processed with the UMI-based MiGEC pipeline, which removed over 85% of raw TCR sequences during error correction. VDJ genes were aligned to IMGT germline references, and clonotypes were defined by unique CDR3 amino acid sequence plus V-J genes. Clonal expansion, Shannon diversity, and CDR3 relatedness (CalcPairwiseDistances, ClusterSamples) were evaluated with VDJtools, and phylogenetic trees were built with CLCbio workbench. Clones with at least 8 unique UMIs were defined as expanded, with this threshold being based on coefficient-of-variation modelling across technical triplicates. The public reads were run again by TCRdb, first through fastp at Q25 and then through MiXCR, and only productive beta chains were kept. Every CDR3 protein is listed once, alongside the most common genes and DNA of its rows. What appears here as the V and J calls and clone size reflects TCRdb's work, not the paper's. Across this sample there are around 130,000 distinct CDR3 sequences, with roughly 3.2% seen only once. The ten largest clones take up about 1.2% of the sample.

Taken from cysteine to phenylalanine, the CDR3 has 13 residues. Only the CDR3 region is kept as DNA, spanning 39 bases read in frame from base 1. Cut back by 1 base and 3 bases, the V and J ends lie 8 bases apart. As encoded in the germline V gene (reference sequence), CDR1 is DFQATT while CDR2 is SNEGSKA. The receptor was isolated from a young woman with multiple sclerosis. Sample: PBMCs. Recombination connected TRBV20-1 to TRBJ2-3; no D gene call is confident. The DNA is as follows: TGCAGTGCTAGAGTCGCTGTTACAGATACGCAGTATTTT. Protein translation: CSARVAVTDTQYF.